A single sample is the source of the 2 T cell receptor beta chains below, sequenced in a study of human T cells and chemical hapten exposure (dated by TCRdb to the early 2020s). The time point label on this specimen signifies: patch test 1, 2 weeks after DPC sensitization. The treatment or condition label on this specimen signifies: therapeutic diphenylcyclopropenone sensitization with weekly scalp DPC. Libraries were constructed by RACE. Instrument used: NextSeq 500. The raw public data were reprocessed by TCRdb itself: fastp quality trimming at Q25, MiXCR clonotype calling, in-frame beta chains only. A single entry per CDR3 protein holds the most common genes and DNA from its merged rows. Recorded for this sample are 180,000 or so distinct CDR3 sequences; about 14% of them occurred a single time. About 1.7% of the sample is taken by the ten largest. The sequences come from whole blood, collected in connection with sensitization to the hapten diphenylcyclopropenone (DPC). The receptors come from a woman aged 25 to 39 with alopecia areata. Some clones in this sample may be carry-over from other donors' samples.

The chain uses TRBV14 and TRBJ1-2, with a possible D match to TRBD1 (5 bases). The CDR3 consists of 14 residues. The ends were cut back, 4 bases at V and 8 bases at J, with 17 bases in the middle. Germline V gene lookup returns CDR1 SGHDN and CDR2 FVKESK. The CDR3, as DNA: TGTGCCAGCAGCCCTCTGGGGGAGGGCTTCGGCTACACCTTC. Encoded protein: CASSPLGEGFGYTF.

This clonotype appeared many times. J is TRBJ1-2 and V is TRBV3-1; D might be TRBD1 (6 bases). CDR3 length equals 15 residues. V lost 0 bases and J lost 5, with 13 bases in between. Germline V lookup: CDR1 LGHDT, CDR2 YNNKEL (reference sequence). CDR3 bases: TGTGCCAGCAGCCAAGAGACCACAGGGATTTATGGCTACACCTTC. Its protein is CASSQETTGIYGYTF.